This T cell receptor (beta chain) was obtained from a study of T cell changes during pregnancy in multiple sclerosis. Germline V gene data show CDR1 as MNHEY and CDR2 as SMNVEV (reference sequence). The CDR3 spans 14 residues. V shed 2 bases, J shed 3 bases, and the junction held 4 bases outside the gene matches. Method: immunoSEQ multiplex PCR; TCRdb's copy keeps in-frame clones and lacks some. The sample holds around 26,000 clones; roughly 89% are singletons and the top ten take about 15%. The sequence was obtained from a female donor with multiple sclerosis, enrolled in a pregnancy study. This rearrangement joins TRBV27 to TRBJ2-7, with TRBD1 matching over 7 bases. The specimen comprised CD8+ T cells from peripheral blood mononuclear cells, sampled in the second trimester of pregnancy. The CDR3 loop is CASSLRQGVYEQYF. The CDR3 DNA reads as TGTGCCAGCAGTTTAAGACAGGGTGTCTACGAGCAGTACTTC.